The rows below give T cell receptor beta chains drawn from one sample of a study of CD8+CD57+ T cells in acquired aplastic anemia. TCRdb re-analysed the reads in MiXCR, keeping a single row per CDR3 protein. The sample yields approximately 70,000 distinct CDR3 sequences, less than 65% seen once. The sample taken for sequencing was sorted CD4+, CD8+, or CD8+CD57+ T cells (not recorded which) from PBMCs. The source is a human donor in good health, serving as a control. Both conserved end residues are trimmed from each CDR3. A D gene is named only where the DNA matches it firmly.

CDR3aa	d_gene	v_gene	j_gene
ASTPQGGYNEQF	.	TRBV7-2	TRBJ2-1
ASSITSGSTDTQY	TRBD2	TRBV7-6	TRBJ2-3
SAGLTGTGNSPLH	.	TRBV20-1	TRBJ1-6
ASRETENQPQH	.	TRBV5-1	TRBJ1-5
ASSQPRETFTLNYGYT	.	TRBV25-1	TRBJ1-2
ASSFLWTGEYNSPLH	TRBD1	TRBV3-1	TRBJ1-6
ASSLRLLSNTGELF	.	TRBV11-2	TRBJ2-2
ASSSPIAGEEDTQY	TRBD2	TRBV5-1	TRBJ2-3
VSNPRTDESSPLH	.	TRBV5-1	TRBJ1-6
ASSLAPGDTGELF	.	TRBV5-1	TRBJ2-2
ATSDRTGKRSGELF	TRBD1	TRBV24-1	TRBJ2-2
ASSQGGSGSSYEQY	.	TRBV25-1	TRBJ2-7
ASSFSIVNTEAF	.	TRBV5-1	TRBJ1-1
SAAGLAGSDTQY	TRBD2	TRBV20-1	TRBJ2-3
ASSLQGAGQPQH	.	TRBV5-1	TRBJ1-5
ASSDSGGTASYGYT	TRBD1	TRBV6-4	TRBJ1-2
ASTMTGGAETQY	TRBD1	TRBV5-1	TRBJ2-5
ASSSHGTSGSSTDTQY	TRBD2	TRBV5-1	TRBJ2-3
ATSRGDSHLSPLH	TRBD1	TRBV15	TRBJ1-6